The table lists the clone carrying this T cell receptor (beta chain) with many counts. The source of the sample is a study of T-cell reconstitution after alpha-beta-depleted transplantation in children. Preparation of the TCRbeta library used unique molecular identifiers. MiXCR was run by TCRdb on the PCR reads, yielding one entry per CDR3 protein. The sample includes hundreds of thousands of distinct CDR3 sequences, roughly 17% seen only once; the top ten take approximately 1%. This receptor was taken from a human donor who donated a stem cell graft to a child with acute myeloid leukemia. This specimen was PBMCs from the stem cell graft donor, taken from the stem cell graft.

This CDR3 is CASSLKERAGLCETQYF. The CDR3 nucleotides read TGTGCCAGCAGCTTAAAGGAGCGGGCAGGGCTCTGCGAGACCCAGTACTTC. V gene TRBV7-3 combines with J gene TRBJ2-5, with D possibly TRBD2 on 6 matching bases. The CDR3 totals 17 residues. The germline V gene encodes CDR1 SGHTA and CDR2 FQGTGA. With 1 base removed from V and 5 bases from J, the gap between germline ends came to 20 bases.